The 7 T cell receptor beta chains presented below share a single source sample, sequenced in a study of technical replicates of blood from several donors. Profiled with immunoSEQ multiplex PCR; TCRdb holds only in-frame clones, not every one. The sample has roughly 65,000 clones, about 87% seen once; the top ten hold roughly 4.5%. Sequencing was performed on PBMCs. The receptors were sampled from a human donor in good health. Some clones in this sample may be carry-over from other donors' samples.

The genes are TRBV5-4 and TRBJ2-3, with TRBD2 matching 7 bases. There are 15 residues in the CDR3. The V and J ends lost 0 bases and 0 bases, in that order; junction bases with no gene match: 1. Looked up from germline, CDR1 is SGHNT and CDR2 is YYREEE (reference sequence). The CDR3 sequence: CASSLERGSTDTQYF. CDR3 DNA: TGTGCCAGCAGCTTGGAGCGGGGTAGCACAGATACGCAGTATTTT.

CDR3: CASSLGSRVLGYTF. The CDR3, as DNA: TGTGCCAGCAGCTTAGGTTCGAGGGTTCTTGGCTACACCTTC. The chain joins TRBV11-3 to TRBJ1-2; D not resolved. There are 14 residues in the CDR3. The ends were cut back, 1 base at V and 7 bases at J, with 13 bases in the middle. The germline V gene has CDR1 SGHNT and CDR2 YENEEA.

The chain recombines TRBV6-6 with TRBJ2-2; 9 nucleotides align to TRBD2. This CDR3 comprises 15 residues. CDR1 and CDR2 (germline): MNHNY, SVGAGI (reference sequence). The trim removed 5 bases at V and 3 bases at J, leaving 4 bases unmatched. This CDR3 reads CASSLAGRDTGELFF. DNA of the CDR3: TGTGCCAGCAGTCTAGCGGGGAGGGACACCGGGGAGCTGTTTTTT.

This clone was observed a single time. The rearrangement uses TRBV4-3 and TRBJ2-2; 15 bases fit TRBD2. The CDR3 runs to 21 residues. Germline loops: CDR1 LGHNA, CDR2 YSLEER. V lost 1 base to trimming and J lost 0 bases; unmatched junction nucleotides: 9. The CDR3 sequence is CASSQATGTSGGFANTGELFF. CDR3 bases: TGCGCCAGCAGCCAAGCAACCGGGACTAGCGGGGGGTTCGCGAACACCGGGGAGCTGTTTTTT.

The rearrangement links TRBV19 to TRBJ1-1; D uncertain. Trimming removed 0 bases at V and 5 bases at J, with 7 bases between. Germline-derived CDR1 and CDR2 are LNHDA and SQIVND (reference sequence). The CDR3 is 13 amino acids. CDR3 protein: CASSIDFGTEAFF. The CDR3 DNA sequence: TGTGCCAGTAGTATAGACTTCGGGACTGAAGCTTTCTTT.

This rearrangement joins TRBV5-6 to TRBJ2-7; TRBD2 aligns across 11 bases. The V gene's germline CDR1 is SGHDT and CDR2 YYEEEE. Trimming at V came to 1 base and at J to 2 bases, leaving 5 bases not matched to a gene. The CDR3 length is 16 residues. For the CDR3, the DNA is TGTGCCAGCAGCTTGTTGGCACTAGCGGGAGCCTACGAGCAGTACTTC. It codes for CASSLLALAGAYEQYF.

The count of this clone is one. The chain recombines TRBV15 with TRBJ2-3; D ambiguous. The CDR3 extends over 14 amino acids. Trimming pared 1 base from V and 5 bases from J, leaving 10 bases between. Germline V gene sequence: CDR1 LNHNV, CDR2 YYDKDF (reference sequence). CDR3 sequence reads: CATSRVAIGDTQYF. DNA for the CDR3: TGTGCCACCAGCAGAGTTGCTATCGGAGATACGCAGTATTTT. Based on the CDR3 plus reference TRBV15 and TRBJ2-3, the full variable domain is DAMVIQNPRYQVTQFGKPVTLSCSQTLNHNVMYWYQQKSSQAPKLLFHYYDKDFNNEADTPDNFQSRRPNTSFCFLDIRSPGLGDTAMYLCATSRVAIGDTQYFGPGTRLTVL.